A single T cell receptor beta chain is shown here with its context. The antigen remains unidentified. The data were obtained in a study of T cells after yellow fever vaccination. Looking at the study overall: Fractions containing few cells were prepared with SMART-Seq v4 Ultra Low Input. General study results and limits: Re-detected after boosting: most primary clones, 96% of CD4 and roughly 88% of CD8.

The 5'RACE template-switching step produced TCR cDNA and added a universal primer site and UMIs. TCRdb itself ran the 5' RACE reads through MiXCR, one entry per CDR3 protein. Of approximately 300,000 distinct CDR3 sequences listed, roughly 10% are singletons. V shed 4 bases and J 0 bases; nucleotides not matched to a gene: 5. CDR1 LGHNA and CDR2 YSLEER come from the germline V gene. There are 15 residues in the CDR3. The chain is built from TRBV4-3 and TRBJ2-7; 8 nucleotides match TRBD1. This material consisted of CD4+ T cells sorted from PBMCs, taken 45 days after the yellow fever booster vaccination. The sequence came from a man aged 18 to 35 who received the YFV17D yellow fever vaccine. CDR3 amino acids: CASSPHRGSSYEQYF. In DNA, the CDR3 is TGCGCCAGCAGCCCCCACAGGGGGAGCTCCTACGAGCAGTACTTC.